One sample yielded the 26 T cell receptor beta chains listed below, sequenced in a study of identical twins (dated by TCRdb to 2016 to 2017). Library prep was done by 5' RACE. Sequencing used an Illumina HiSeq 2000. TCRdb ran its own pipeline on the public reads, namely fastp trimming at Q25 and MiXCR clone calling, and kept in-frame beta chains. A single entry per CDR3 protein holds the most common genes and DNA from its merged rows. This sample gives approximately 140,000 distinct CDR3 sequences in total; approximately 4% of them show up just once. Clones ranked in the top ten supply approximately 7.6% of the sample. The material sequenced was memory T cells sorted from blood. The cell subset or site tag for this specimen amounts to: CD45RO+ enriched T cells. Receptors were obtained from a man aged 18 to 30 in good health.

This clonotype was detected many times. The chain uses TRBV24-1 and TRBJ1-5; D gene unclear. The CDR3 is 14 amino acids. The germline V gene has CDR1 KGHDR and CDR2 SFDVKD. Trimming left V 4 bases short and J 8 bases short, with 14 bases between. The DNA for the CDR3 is TGTGCCACCAGTGAAAGTTGGGAAACTGAGCCCCAGCATTTT. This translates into CATSESWETEPQHF.

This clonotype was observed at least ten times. CDR3 DNA: TGTGCCAGCAGTTACCGCCCGACTAGCGGGAGTCAGCAGTACTTC. Encoded protein: CASSYRPTSGSQQYF. The chain joins TRBV6-5 to TRBJ2-7, with 12 nucleotides matching TRBD2. CDR3 size: 15 residues. Germline values: CDR1 MNHEY, CDR2 SVGAGI. Trimming removed 2 bases from V and 8 bases from J; junction bases left unmatched: 7.

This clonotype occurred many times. CDR3 sequence (DNA): TGTGCCAGCGGTGGGGACAGGGGGTCTGGGGCCAACGTCCTGACTTTC. It is translated as CASGGDRGSGANVLTF. This chain links TRBV3-1 with TRBJ2-6; 11 nucleotides line up with TRBD1. Germline V gene lookup returns CDR1 LGHDT and CDR2 YNNKEL (reference sequence). J gave up 1 base and V 8 bases, and 4 bases lay outside the gene matches. The CDR3 is 16 residues long. The full variable domain, rest sourced from reference TRBV3-1 and TRBJ2-6, is DTAVSQTPKYLVTQMGNDKSIKCEQNLGHDTMYWYKQDSKKFLKIMFSYNNKELIINETVPNRFSPKSPDKAHLNLHINSLELGDSAVYFCASGGDRGSGANVLTFGAGSRLTVL.

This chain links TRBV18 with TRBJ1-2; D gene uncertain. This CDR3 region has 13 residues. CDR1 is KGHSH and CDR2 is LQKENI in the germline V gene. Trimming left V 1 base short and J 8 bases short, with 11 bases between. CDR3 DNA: TGTGCCAGCTCACCACAGGGATGGGGAGGCTACACCTTC. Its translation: CASSPQGWGGYTF.

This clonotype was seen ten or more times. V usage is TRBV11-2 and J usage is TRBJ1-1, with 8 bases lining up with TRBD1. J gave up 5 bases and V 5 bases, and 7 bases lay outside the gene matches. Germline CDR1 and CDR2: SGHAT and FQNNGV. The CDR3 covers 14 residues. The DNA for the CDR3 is TGTGCCAGCAGCAGATACAGGGGGGAAACTGAAGCTTTCTTT. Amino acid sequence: CASSRYRGETEAFF. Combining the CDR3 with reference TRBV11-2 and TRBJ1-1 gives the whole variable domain EAGVAQSPRYKIIEKRQSVAFWCNPISGHATLYWYQQILGQGPKLLIQFQNNGVVDDSQLPKDRFSAERLKGVDSTLKIQPAKLEDSAVYLCASSRYRGETEAFFGQGTRLTVV.

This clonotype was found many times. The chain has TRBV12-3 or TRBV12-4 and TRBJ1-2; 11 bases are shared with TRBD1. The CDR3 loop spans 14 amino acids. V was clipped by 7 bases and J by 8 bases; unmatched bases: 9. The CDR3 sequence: CASTRTGGVFGYTF. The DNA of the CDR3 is TGTGCCAGCACCAGGACAGGGGGCGTCTTCGGCTACACCTTC.

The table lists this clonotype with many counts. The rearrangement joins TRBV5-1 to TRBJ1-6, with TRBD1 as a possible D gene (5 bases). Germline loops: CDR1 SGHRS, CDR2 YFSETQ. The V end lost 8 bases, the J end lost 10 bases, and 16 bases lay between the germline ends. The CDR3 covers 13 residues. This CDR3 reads CASRPGTRSPLHF. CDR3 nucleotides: TGCGCCAGTCGTCCCGGGACCAGATCACCCCTCCACTTT.

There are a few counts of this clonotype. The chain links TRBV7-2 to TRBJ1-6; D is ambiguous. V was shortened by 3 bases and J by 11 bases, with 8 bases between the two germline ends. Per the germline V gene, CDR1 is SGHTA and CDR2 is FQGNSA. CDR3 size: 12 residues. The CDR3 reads CASSFRSAPLHF. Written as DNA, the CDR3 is TGTGCCAGCAGCTTCCGGTCGGCACCCCTCCACTTT.

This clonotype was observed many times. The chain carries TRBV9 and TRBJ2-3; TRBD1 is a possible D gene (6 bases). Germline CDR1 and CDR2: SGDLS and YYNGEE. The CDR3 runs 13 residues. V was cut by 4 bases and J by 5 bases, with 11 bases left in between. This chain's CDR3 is CASSRVGGDTQYF. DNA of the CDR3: TGTGCCAGCAGCCGAGTAGGGGGAGATACGCAGTATTTT.

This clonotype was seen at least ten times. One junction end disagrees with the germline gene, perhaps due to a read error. The CDR3 nucleotides are TGTGCCACCAGCAGAGATCGGAACCCTGAAGCTTTCTTT. Amino acids: CATSRDRNPEAFF. The chain joins TRBV15 to TRBJ1-1; D uncertain. There are 13 residues in the CDR3. Germline loops: CDR1 LNHNV, CDR2 YYDKDF (reference sequence).

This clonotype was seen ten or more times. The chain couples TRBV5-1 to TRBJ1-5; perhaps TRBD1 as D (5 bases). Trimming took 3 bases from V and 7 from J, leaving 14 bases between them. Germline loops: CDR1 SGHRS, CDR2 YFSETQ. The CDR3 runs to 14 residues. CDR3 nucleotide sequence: TGCGCCAGCAGCTCCGGACAATTCGGACAGCCCCAGCATTTT. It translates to CASSSGQFGQPQHF.

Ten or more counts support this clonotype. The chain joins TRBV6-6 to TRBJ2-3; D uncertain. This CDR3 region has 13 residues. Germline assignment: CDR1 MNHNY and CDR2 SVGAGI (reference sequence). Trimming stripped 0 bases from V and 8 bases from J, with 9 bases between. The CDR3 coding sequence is TGTGCCAGCAGTTACTCTCAGGCACCTACGCAGTATTTT. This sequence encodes CASSYSQAPTQYF.

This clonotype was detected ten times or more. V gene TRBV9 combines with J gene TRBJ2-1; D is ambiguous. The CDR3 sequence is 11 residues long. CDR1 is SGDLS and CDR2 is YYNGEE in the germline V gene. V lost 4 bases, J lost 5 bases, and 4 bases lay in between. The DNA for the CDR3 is TGTGCCAGCAGCAAAGACAATGAGCAGTTCTTC. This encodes CASSKDNEQFF.

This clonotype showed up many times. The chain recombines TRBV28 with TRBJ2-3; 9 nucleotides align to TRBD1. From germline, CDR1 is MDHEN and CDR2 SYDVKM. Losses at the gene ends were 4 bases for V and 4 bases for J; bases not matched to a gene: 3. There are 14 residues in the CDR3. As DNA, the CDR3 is TGTGCCAGCAGTTCGGGACAGGGATCAGATACGCAGTATTTT. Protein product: CASSSGQGSDTQYF.

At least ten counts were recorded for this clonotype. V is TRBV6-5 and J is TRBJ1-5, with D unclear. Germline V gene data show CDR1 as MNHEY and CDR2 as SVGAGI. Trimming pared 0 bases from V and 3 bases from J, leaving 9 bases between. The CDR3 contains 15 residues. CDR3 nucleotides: TGTGCCAGCAGTTACTCCAGGTCGATCAATCAGCCCCAGCATTTT. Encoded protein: CASSYSRSINQPQHF.

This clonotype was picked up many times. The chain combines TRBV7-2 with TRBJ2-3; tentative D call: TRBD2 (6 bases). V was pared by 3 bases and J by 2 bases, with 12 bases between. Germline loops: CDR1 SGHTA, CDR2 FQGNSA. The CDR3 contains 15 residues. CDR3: CASSFAGSFTDTQYF. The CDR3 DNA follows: TGTGCCAGCAGCTTTGCCGGGAGCTTCACAGATACGCAGTATTTT.

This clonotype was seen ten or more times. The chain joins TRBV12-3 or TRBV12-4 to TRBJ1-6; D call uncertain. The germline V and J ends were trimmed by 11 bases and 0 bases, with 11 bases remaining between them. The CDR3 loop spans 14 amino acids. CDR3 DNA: TGTGCCTGCCTCGGGAGCTCCTATAATTCACCCCTCCACTTT. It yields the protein CACLGSSYNSPLHF.

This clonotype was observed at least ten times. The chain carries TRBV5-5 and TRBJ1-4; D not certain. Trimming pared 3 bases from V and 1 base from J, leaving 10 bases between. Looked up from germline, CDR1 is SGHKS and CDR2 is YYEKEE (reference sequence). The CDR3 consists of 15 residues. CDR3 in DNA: TGTGCCAGCAGCTCGTACGGGGTAACTAATGAAAAACTGTTTTTT. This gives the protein CASSSYGVTNEKLFF.

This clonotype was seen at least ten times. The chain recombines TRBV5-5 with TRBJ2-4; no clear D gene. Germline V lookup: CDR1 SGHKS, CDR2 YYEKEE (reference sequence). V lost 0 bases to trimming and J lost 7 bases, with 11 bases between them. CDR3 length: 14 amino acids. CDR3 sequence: CASSLAAGRNIQYF. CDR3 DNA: TGTGCCAGCAGCTTGGCTGCAGGCCGCAACATTCAGTACTTC.

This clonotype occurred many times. The chain's CDR3 is CAISETVNYGYTF. The CDR3 DNA reads TGTGCCATCAGTGAGACAGTTAACTATGGCTACACCTTC. The V gene is TRBV10-3, the J gene TRBJ1-2, with D uncertain. This CDR3 comprises 13 residues. Germline CDR1 is ENHRY and CDR2 is SYGVKD. The V end was cut by 2 bases, the J end by 1 base, with 5 bases between.

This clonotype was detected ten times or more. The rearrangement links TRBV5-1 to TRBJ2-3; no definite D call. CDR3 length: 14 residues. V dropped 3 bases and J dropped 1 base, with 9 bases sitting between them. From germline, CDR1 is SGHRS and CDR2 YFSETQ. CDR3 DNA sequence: TGCGCCAGCAGCTCGACCCCCGGCACAGATACGCAGTATTTT. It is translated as CASSSTPGTDTQYF.

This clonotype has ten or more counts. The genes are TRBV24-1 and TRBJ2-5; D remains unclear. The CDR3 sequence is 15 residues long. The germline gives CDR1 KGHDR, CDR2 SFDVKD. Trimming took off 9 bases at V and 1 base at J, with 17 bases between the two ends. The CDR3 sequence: CATGQWSWTQETQYF. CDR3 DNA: TGTGCCACCGGGCAGTGGTCCTGGACCCAAGAGACCCAGTACTTC.

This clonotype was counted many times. In nucleotides, the CDR3 is TGTGCCAGCAGCTTAGTGTACGGGGGAACGGGCAATGAGCAGTTCTTC. Its protein product is CASSLVYGGTGNEQFF. The V call is TRBV11-2, the J call TRBJ2-1; a weak D match, TRBD2 (6 bases). The germline gives CDR1 SGHAT, CDR2 FQNNGV. Trimming left V 1 base short and J 6 bases short, with 16 bases between. This CDR3 has 16 residues.

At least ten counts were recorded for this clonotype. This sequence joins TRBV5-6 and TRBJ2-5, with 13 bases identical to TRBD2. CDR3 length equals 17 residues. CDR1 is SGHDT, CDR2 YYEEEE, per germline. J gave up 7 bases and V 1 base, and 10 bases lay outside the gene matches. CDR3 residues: CASSLYKLAGGPVTQYF. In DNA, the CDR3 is TGTGCCAGCAGCTTGTACAAACTAGCGGGAGGGCCCGTGACCCAGTACTTC.

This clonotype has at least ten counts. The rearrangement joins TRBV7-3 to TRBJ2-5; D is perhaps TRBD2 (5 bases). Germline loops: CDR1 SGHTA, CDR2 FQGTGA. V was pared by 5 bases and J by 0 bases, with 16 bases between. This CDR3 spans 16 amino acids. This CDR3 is CASSQLGGRNQETQYF. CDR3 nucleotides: TGTGCCAGCAGCCAATTGGGCGGGCGGAACCAAGAGACCCAGTACTTC.

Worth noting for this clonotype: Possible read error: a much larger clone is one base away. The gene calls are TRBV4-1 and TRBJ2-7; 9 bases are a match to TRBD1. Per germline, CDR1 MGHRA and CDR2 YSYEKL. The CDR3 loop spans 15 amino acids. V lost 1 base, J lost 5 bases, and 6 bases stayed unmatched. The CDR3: CASSQGTGERNEQYF. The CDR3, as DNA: TGCGCCAGCAGCCAAGGGACAGGGGAAAGGAACGAGCAGTACTTC.